These 30 T cell receptor beta chains originate from one sample sequenced in a study of siplizumab effects on memory and regulatory T cells. Here immunoSEQ multiplex PCR was the method, and the copy in TCRdb shows in-frame clones only, minus some. Of tens of thousands of clones in the sample, around 79% were seen once. Sequencing was carried out using memory CD4+ T cells sorted from blood. The receptors shown here come from a human donor in good health.

This clone was seen a handful of times. J is TRBJ2-5 and V is TRBV7-8; no clear D gene. CDR3 length: 13 residues. CDR1 is SGHVS and CDR2 is FQNEAQ in the germline V gene. Trimming took off 1 base at V and 3 bases at J, with 6 bases between the two ends. The CDR3 here is CASSLGEKETQYF. The CDR3, as DNA: TGTGCCAGCAGCTTAGGCGAGAAAGAGACCCAGTACTTC.

The J gene is TRBJ1-2, the V gene TRBV6-5, with TRBD1 matching 7 bases. Germline lookup yields CDR1 MNHEY and CDR2 SVGAGI. This CDR3 has 12 amino acids. V trimming: 10 bases; J trimming: 2 bases; junction bases outside the gene matches: 4. The CDR3 coding sequence is TGTGCCACTCAACAGGGGAACTATGGCTACACCTTC. Amino acids: CATQQGNYGYTF.

This rearrangement joins TRBV7-6 to TRBJ2-1; D ambiguous. Germline V lookup: CDR1 SGHVS, CDR2 FNYEAQ. This CDR3 has 12 residues. V was clipped by 2 bases and J by 5 bases, with 4 bases between them. The CDR3 DNA reads as TGTGCCAGCAGCTTAATGGACAATGAGCAGTTCTTC. As protein: CASSLMDNEQFF. Combining the CDR3 with reference TRBV7-6 and TRBJ2-1 gives the whole variable domain GAGVSQSPRYKVTKRGQDVALRCDPISGHVSLYWYRQALGQGPEFLTYFNYEAQQDKSGLPNDRFSAERPEGSISTLTIQRTEQRDSAMYRCASSLMDNEQFFGPGTRLTVL.

This clone was recorded only once. The chain carries TRBV5-4 and TRBJ2-7, with 9 bases matching TRBD1. Germline CDR1 and CDR2: SGHNT and YYREEE (reference sequence). This CDR3 comprises 15 residues. Trimming at V came to 3 bases and at J to 4 bases, leaving 8 bases not matched to a gene. CDR3 residues: CASSSQVDRGYEQYF. In DNA, the CDR3 is TGTGCCAGCAGCTCCCAAGTCGACAGGGGGTACGAGCAGTACTTC. Combining the CDR3 with reference TRBV5-4 and TRBJ2-7 gives the whole variable domain ETGVTQSPTHLIKTRGQQVTLRCSSQSGHNTVSWYQQALGQGPQFIFQYYREEENGRGNFPPRFSGLQFPNYSSELNVNALELDDSALYLCASSSQVDRGYEQYFGPGTRLTVT.

The gene calls are TRBV7-9 and TRBJ2-3, with D maybe TRBD2 (6 bases). CDR3 size: 15 residues. Germline V gene data show CDR1 as SEHNR and CDR2 as FQNEAQ (reference sequence). Deletions cut 3 bases from V and 0 bases from J, with 10 bases between. The chain's CDR3 is CASSFNSGSTDTQYF. CDR3 bases: TGTGCCAGCAGCTTCAATAGCGGAAGCACAGATACGCAGTATTTT.

DNA for the CDR3: TGCGCCAGCAGCCAAGCCTATGAGGGAGTGAATCAGCCCCAGCATTTT. Its protein product is CASSQAYEGVNQPQHF. V gene TRBV4-3 combines with J gene TRBJ1-5; no definite D call. Germline CDR1 and CDR2: LGHNA and YSLEER. The V and J ends lost 1 base and 4 bases respectively, with 14 bases between them. The CDR3 contains 16 residues.

This clone was found once. The chain is built from TRBV7-2 and TRBJ2-7; D call uncertain. The V end was cut by 4 bases, the J end by 0 bases, with 7 bases between. CDR3 length: 13 residues. In germline, CDR1 is SGHTA, CDR2 FQGNSA. CDR3 sequence (DNA): TGTGCCAGCAGCTCAAAAACCTCCTACGAGCAGTACTTC. This translates into CASSSKTSYEQYF.

The chain employs TRBV30 and TRBJ2-1, with TRBD2 matching 13 bases. V lost 3 bases and J lost 9; bases outside the gene matches: 8. The germline gives CDR1 GTSNPN, CDR2 SVGIG (reference sequence). The CDR3 sequence is 15 residues long. CDR3 coding DNA: TGTGCCTGGAGAAAACCGGGACTAGCGGGAATTGAGCAGTTCTTC. It specifies CAWRKPGLAGIEQFF.

The V and J genes are TRBV28 and TRBJ1-2; D might be TRBD1 (6 bases). CDR3 length: 15 amino acids. V was clipped by 4 bases and J by 4 bases, with 16 bases between them. Germline CDR1 is MDHEN and CDR2 is SYDVKM. CDR3 sequence: CASSSTGTEIYGYTF. In nucleotides, the CDR3 is TGTGCCAGCAGTTCGACAGGCACCGAAATCTATGGCTACACCTTC.

The V gene is TRBV19, the J gene TRBJ1-2; D remains unclear. In germline, CDR1 is LNHDA, CDR2 SQIVND (reference sequence). The CDR3 covers 14 residues. Trimming removed 6 bases from V and 1 base from J, with 12 bases in between. The CDR3 loop reads CASRPEGINYGYTF. The CDR3, as DNA: TGTGCCAGTAGACCAGAAGGGATTAACTATGGCTACACCTTC.

The chain couples TRBV7-8 to TRBJ1-3; TRBD1 agrees at 9 bases. The germline V gene encodes CDR1 SGHVS and CDR2 FQNEAQ. Trimming removed 3 bases from V and 0 bases from J; junction bases left unmatched: 3. This CDR3 spans 16 amino acids. CDR3 in amino acids: CASSLVGQGSGNTIYF. As DNA, the CDR3 is TGTGCCAGCAGCTTGGTGGGACAGGGCTCTGGAAACACCATATATTTT.

The genes are TRBV28 and TRBJ1-1; the match to TRBD1 covers 8 bases. Germline CDR1 and CDR2: MDHEN and SYDVKM. The CDR3 is 16 amino acids. Trimming took 5 bases from V and 1 from J; bases not matched to a gene: 9. The CDR3 region has the DNA TGTGCCAGCAGTATATCCGGGACAGGATGGAACACTGAAGCTTTCTTT. Amino acid sequence: CASSISGTGWNTEAFF.

The chain carries TRBV6-5 and TRBJ1-5; 7 bases map to TRBD1. The CDR3 is made up of 14 amino acids. Germline V gene lookup returns CDR1 MNHEY and CDR2 SVGAGI. Unmatched junction bases numbered 5, after V lost 2 bases and J lost 7 bases. This CDR3 is CASSYGGGAQPQHF. The CDR3, as DNA: TGTGCCAGCAGTTACGGAGGGGGCGCCCAGCCCCAGCATTTT.

V gene TRBV7-9 combines with J gene TRBJ1-3; D is unresolved. The CDR3 length is 14 residues. Germline V CDR1 and CDR2: SEHNR, FQNEAQ (reference sequence). The V and J ends lost 1 base and 8 bases respectively, with 12 bases between them. CDR3 amino acids: CASSLGQAGDTIYF. The DNA for the CDR3 is TGTGCCAGCAGCTTAGGCCAGGCCGGCGACACCATATATTTT. Using reference TRBV7-9 and TRBJ1-3 for the parts outside the CDR3, the full variable domain is DTGVSQNPRHKITKRGQNVTFRCDPISEHNRLYWYRQTLGQGPEFLTYFQNEAQLEKSRLLSDRFSAERPKGSFSTLEIQRTEQGDSAMYLCASSLGQAGDTIYFGEGSWLTVV.

The CDR3: CASSEGLAGTYEQYF. CDR3 DNA sequence: TGTGCCAGCAGTGAAGGGCTAGCGGGGACCTACGAGCAGTACTTC. The chain employs TRBV2 and TRBJ2-7, with 9 bases aligning to TRBD2. Germline loops: CDR1 SNHLY, CDR2 FYNNEI. V lost 1 base to trimming and J lost 2 bases; unmatched junction nucleotides: 3. The CDR3 runs 15 residues.

This sequence joins TRBV7-2 and TRBJ1-1; a possible D gene is TRBD1 (6 bases). This CDR3 has 15 amino acids. The V gene's germline CDR1 is SGHTA and CDR2 FQGNSA. V was pared by 1 base and J by 5 bases, with 14 bases between. The CDR3 is CASSLGGGSTTEAFF. DNA for the CDR3: TGTGCCAGCAGCTTAGGCGGGGGCAGTACGACTGAAGCTTTCTTT. The full variable domain, in which reference TRBV7-2 and TRBJ1-1 provide the parts outside the CDR3, is GAGVSQSPSNKVTEKGKDVELRCDPISGHTALYWYRQSLGQGLEFLIYFQGNSAPDKSGLPSDRFSAERTGGSVSTLTIQRTQQEDSAVYLCASSLGGGSTTEAFFGQGTRLTVV.

V usage is TRBV7-9 and J usage is TRBJ1-6; 7 nucleotides align to TRBD1. This CDR3 is 15 amino acids long. Trimming took 1 base from V and 9 from J; bases not matched to a gene: 6. Germline V gene sequence: CDR1 SEHNR, CDR2 FQNEAQ (reference sequence). CDR3 bases: TGTGCCAGCAGCTTAGGACAGGGTACTGCTTCACCCCTCCACTTT. It translates to CASSLGQGTASPLHF.

This clone occurred a few times. The chain links TRBV19 to TRBJ1-5, with 9 nucleotides matching TRBD1. Trimming at V came to 6 bases and at J to 5 bases, leaving 2 bases not matched to a gene. Germline CDR1 is LNHDA and CDR2 is SQIVND (reference sequence). The CDR3 length is 13 residues. In nucleotides, the CDR3 is TGTGCCAGTAGACGGGACAGGGATCAGCCCCAGCATTTT. This sequence encodes CASRRDRDQPQHF.

The chain couples TRBV9 to TRBJ2-3; 10 nucleotides agree with TRBD1. V shed 3 bases, J shed 3 bases, and the junction held 7 bases outside the gene matches. CDR3 length: 16 residues. The germline V gene has CDR1 SGDLS and CDR2 YYNGEE. CDR3 amino acids: CASSARRTGGTDTQYF. DNA for the CDR3: TGTGCCAGCAGCGCCCGACGGACAGGGGGAACAGATACGCAGTATTTT.

V gene TRBV6-6 combines with J gene TRBJ1-3; D gene unclear. V was cut by 5 bases and J by 4 bases, with 12 bases left in between. The germline V gene encodes CDR1 MNHNY and CDR2 SVGAGI (reference sequence). The length of the CDR3 is 14 residues. Written as DNA, the CDR3 is TGTGCCAGCAGTGCCCGGGAAGGCGGAAACACCATATATTTT. It yields the protein CASSAREGGNTIYF.

The rearrangement joins TRBV5-4 to TRBJ2-5, with 9 positions matching TRBD2. The junction had 3 bases not matched to a gene; V was cut back by 6 bases and J by 3 bases. The V gene's germline CDR1 is SGHNT and CDR2 YYREEE (reference sequence). CDR3 size: 13 residues. DNA of the CDR3: TGTGCCAGCACCGCTAGCGGGGAAGAGACCCAGTACTTC. It is translated as CASTASGEETQYF.

The V call is TRBV5-5, the J call TRBJ1-4; TRBD1 is a possible D gene (5 bases). The germline CDR1 and CDR2 sequences are SGHKS and YYEKEE (reference sequence). Trimming took 2 bases from V and 0 from J, leaving 8 bases between them. This CDR3 spans 15 amino acids. Written as DNA, the CDR3 is TGTGCCAGCAGCTTCTGGGGGGCAACTAATGAAAAACTGTTTTTT. The encoded protein is CASSFWGATNEKLFF.

The chain links TRBV7-2 to TRBJ2-1; possibly TRBD1 for D (6 bases). The CDR3 has 14 residues. V lost 5 bases and J lost 8, with 16 bases in between. Germline CDR1 reads SGHTA; CDR2 reads FQGNSA. The CDR3 reads CASSTMGDIHEQFF. CDR3 in DNA: TGTGCCAGCAGCACAATGGGGGACATCCATGAGCAGTTCTTC. Filled out from reference TRBV7-2 and TRBJ2-1, the complete variable domain reads GAGVSQSPSNKVTEKGKDVELRCDPISGHTALYWYRQSLGQGLEFLIYFQGNSAPDKSGLPSDRFSAERTGGSVSTLTIQRTQQEDSAVYLCASSTMGDIHEQFFGPGTRLTVL.

This clone came up a few times. V and J are TRBV6-1 and TRBJ2-5; 7 positions match TRBD1. This CDR3 has 15 residues. V dropped 3 bases and J dropped 5; count of bases not matched to a gene: 9. Germline V gives CDR1 MNHNS, CDR2 SASEGT. The CDR3 sequence is CASSEVTGPSETQYF. DNA of the CDR3: TGTGCCAGCAGTGAGGTGACAGGGCCCTCGGAGACCCAGTACTTC.

This rearrangement joins TRBV5-6 to TRBJ2-1, with D unclear. Trimming took off 4 bases at V and 7 bases at J, with 9 bases between the two ends. This CDR3 is built from 12 residues. Germline V CDR1 and CDR2: SGHDT, YYEEEE. The CDR3 sequence: CASSRSANEQFF. The CDR3 nucleotides read TGTGCCAGCAGCCGGTCGGCGAATGAGCAGTTCTTC. Filled out from reference TRBV5-6 and TRBJ2-1, the complete variable domain reads DAGVTQSPTHLIKTRGQQVTLRCSPKSGHDTVSWYQQALGQGPQFIFQYYEEEERQRGNFPDRFSGHQFPNYSSELNVNALLLGDSALYLCASSRSANEQFFGPGTRLTVL.

The CDR3 sequence: CASISGRGGATDTQYF. CDR3 nucleotides: TGTGCCAGCATCTCCGGGCGGGGGGGAGCCACAGATACGCAGTATTTT. The rearrangement uses TRBV7-9 and TRBJ2-3, with 9 bases lining up with TRBD2. The CDR3 has 16 residues. V lost 7 bases, J lost 2 bases, and 10 bases stayed unmatched. Germline lookup yields CDR1 SEHNR and CDR2 FQNEAQ (reference sequence).

The chain recombines TRBV6-5 with TRBJ1-6; tentatively, D is TRBD1 (5 bases). The germline V gene has CDR1 MNHEY and CDR2 SVGAGI. Trimming removed 6 bases at V and 10 bases at J, with 13 bases between. The CDR3 covers 13 residues. As DNA, the CDR3 is TGTGCCAGCAGCCCCAGGGAGGCCTCACCCCTCCACTTT. Its translation: CASSPREASPLHF.

The V gene is TRBV27, the J gene TRBJ1-1, with TRBD1 matching over 9 bases. V gave up 4 bases and J gave up 0 bases; unmatched junction bases: 6. This CDR3 comprises 16 residues. The germline gives CDR1 MNHEY, CDR2 SMNVEV (reference sequence). CDR3: CASSSGQGFMNTEAFF. The CDR3 DNA reads as TGTGCCAGCAGTTCGGGACAGGGATTCATGAACACTGAAGCTTTCTTT.

The rearrangement joins TRBV7-2 to TRBJ1-2; 11 bases are shared with TRBD1. Per the germline V gene, CDR1 is SGHTA and CDR2 is FQGNSA. With 5 bases clipped from V and 2 bases from J, the junction kept 7 bases outside the gene matches. The CDR3 sequence is 16 residues long. The CDR3 coding sequence is TGTGCCAGCAGCACGGACAGGGGGCCTTACAACTATGGCTACACCTTC. Its translation: CASSTDRGPYNYGYTF.

This chain joins TRBV5-1 and TRBJ2-5; TRBD2 agrees at 9 bases. The length of the CDR3 is 17 residues. Trimming at V came to 0 bases and at J to 5 bases, leaving 11 bases not matched to a gene. Looked up from germline, CDR1 is SGHRS and CDR2 is YFSETQ. The CDR3 DNA reads as TGCGCCAGCAGCTTGGGGCTAGCGGGGAGTAACGGGGAGACCCAGTACTTC. It is translated as CASSLGLAGSNGETQYF.